This entry lists 24 T cell receptor beta chains sequenced from one sample in a study of PD-L1 blockade in urothelial cancer. The protocol was immunoSEQ multiplex PCR, while the TCRdb copy is restricted to in-frame clones and leaves out a portion. Of more than 85,000 clones listed, over 80% are singletons. The sample consisted of PBMCs, taken around atezolizumab (anti-PD-L1) treatment. These receptors came from an elderly woman with urothelial cancer.

This clone occurred once. The chain uses TRBV15 and TRBJ2-2; D call uncertain. CDR1 and CDR2 from the germline V gene are LNHNV and YYDKDF (reference sequence). The CDR3 consists of 14 residues. V lost 0 bases and J 3 bases, leaving 5 bases between the germline ends. CDR3 loop: CATSRDPDTGELFF. The CDR3 coding sequence is TGTGCCACCAGCAGAGATCCAGACACCGGGGAGCTGTTTTTT. Supplemented by reference TRBV15 and TRBJ2-2, the full variable domain reads DAMVIQNPRYQVTQFGKPVTLSCSQTLNHNVMYWYQQKSSQAPKLLFHYYDKDFNNEADTPDNFQSRRPNTSFCFLDIRSPGLGDTAMYLCATSRDPDTGELFFGEGSRLTVL.

The chain employs TRBV7-9 and TRBJ1-3; TRBD1 aligns across 8 bases. Germline V gene data show CDR1 as SEHNR and CDR2 as FQNEAQ (reference sequence). V gave up 5 bases and J gave up 0 bases; unmatched junction bases: 3. The CDR3 covers 15 residues. CDR3: CASSLDRGSGNTIYF. Here the CDR3 DNA reads TGTGCCAGCAGCCTCGACAGGGGCTCTGGAAACACCATATATTTT.

For the CDR3, the DNA is TGTGCCAGCAGCCCCCCTTCGACAGGGGGGAACATTCAGTACTTC. This sequence encodes CASSPPSTGGNIQYF. The rearrangement uses TRBV28 and TRBJ2-4, with 9 nucleotides matching TRBD1. CDR1 and CDR2 from the germline V gene are MDHEN and SYDVKM. V shed 6 bases, J shed 7 bases, and the junction held 10 bases outside the gene matches. This CDR3 region has 15 residues. Looking up the rest from reference TRBV28 and TRBJ2-4 gives the full variable domain: DVKVTQSSRYLVKRTGEKVFLECVQDMDHENMFWYRQDPGLGLRLIYFSYDVKMKEKGDIPEGYSVSREKKERFSLILESASTNQTSMYLCASSPPSTGGNIQYFGAGTRLSVL.

This clone was detected only once. The J gene is TRBJ1-5, the V gene TRBV6-1; D gene ambiguous. Trimming removed 4 bases at V and 2 bases at J, with 6 bases between. The CDR3 length is 13 residues. Germline V gene data show CDR1 as MNHNS and CDR2 as SASEGT. DNA for the CDR3: TGTGCCAGCAGTGCGAGGGGCAATCAGCCCCAGCATTTT. It is translated as CASSARGNQPQHF.

The chain couples TRBV7-2 to TRBJ2-7; tentative D call: TRBD1 (5 bases). V was shortened by 3 bases and J by 1 base, with 7 bases between the two germline ends. The V gene's germline CDR1 is SGHTA and CDR2 FQGNSA. The CDR3 extends over 13 amino acids. CDR3 in DNA: TGTGCCAGCAGCTTGGGGCGGTCCTACGAGCAGTACTTC. Residues: CASSLGRSYEQYF.

Notes on this clone: The sample has other DNA sequences that encode this CDR3 too. This chain links TRBV27 with TRBJ2-2; D not resolved. The CDR3 is 12 amino acids. The germline V and J ends were trimmed by 3 bases and 5 bases, with 4 bases remaining between them. Per the germline V gene, CDR1 is MNHEY and CDR2 is SMNVEV (reference sequence). Written as DNA, the CDR3 is TGTGCCAGCAGTTTCCGGACCGGGGAGCTGTTTTTT. Protein: CASSFRTGELFF.

This chain links TRBV19 with TRBJ1-2; no clear D gene. V lost 6 bases, J lost 3 bases, and 8 bases lay in between. Germline V CDR1 and CDR2: LNHDA, SQIVND (reference sequence). The CDR3 is made up of 12 amino acids. The CDR3 protein is CASSLEYYGYTF. The CDR3 DNA reads TGTGCCAGTAGCCTAGAATACTATGGCTACACCTTC.

J is TRBJ2-2 and V is TRBV5-4, with 13 bases that match TRBD2. The CDR3 is made up of 17 amino acids. Per germline, CDR1 SGHNT and CDR2 YYREEE (reference sequence). V shed 2 bases, J shed 1 base, and the junction held 2 bases outside the gene matches. CDR3 in DNA: TGTGCCAGCAGCTTAGGGACTAGCGGGGTGAACACCGGGGAGCTGTTTTTT. Translating gives CASSLGTSGVNTGELFF.

The V call is TRBV14, the J call TRBJ2-5, with D unclear. This CDR3 comprises 11 residues. CDR1 is SGHDN, CDR2 FVKESK, per germline. The germline V and J ends were trimmed by 4 bases and 5 bases, with 5 bases remaining between them. CDR3 sequence reads: CASSLRETQYF. The CDR3 nucleotides read TGTGCCAGCAGCCTACGGGAGACCCAGTACTTC.

The chain uses TRBV19 and TRBJ1-1; D is uncertain. The CDR3 has 14 residues. Germline V lookup: CDR1 LNHDA, CDR2 SQIVND (reference sequence). Trimming took 4 bases from V and 4 from J, leaving 13 bases between them. CDR3 in amino acids: CASSTGADGTEAFF. The CDR3 DNA is TGTGCCAGTAGTACGGGAGCCGACGGCACTGAAGCTTTCTTT.

This chain uses TRBV18 with TRBJ2-5; 7 nucleotides line up with TRBD1. The V gene's germline CDR1 is KGHSH and CDR2 LQKENI. The CDR3 is 13 amino acids. J gave up 2 bases and V 8 bases, and 5 bases lay outside the gene matches. The CDR3 DNA is TGTGCCAGCCTACCGGGACAGCAAGAGACCCAGTACTTC. It is translated as CASLPGQQETQYF.

The V and J genes are TRBV5-4 and TRBJ2-5; D may be TRBD1 (6 bases). The CDR3 contains 14 residues. Trimming took 0 bases from V and 4 from J, leaving 10 bases between them. CDR1 is SGHNT and CDR2 is YYREEE in the germline V gene (reference sequence). CDR3 coding DNA: TGTGCCAGCAGCTTGGCAGGGGTGAGAGAGACCCAGTACTTC. Amino acids: CASSLAGVRETQYF. Combining the CDR3 with reference TRBV5-4 and TRBJ2-5 gives the whole variable domain ETGVTQSPTHLIKTRGQQVTLRCSSQSGHNTVSWYQQALGQGPQFIFQYYREEENGRGNFPPRFSGLQFPNYSSELNVNALELDDSALYLCASSLAGVRETQYFGPGTRLLVL.

This chain connects TRBV6-1 to TRBJ1-2; 7 bases fit TRBD1. Germline V gives CDR1 MNHNS, CDR2 SASEGT. This CDR3 is 13 amino acids long. After removal of 0 bases from V and 7 bases from J, the junction contained 2 bases not matched to a gene. The CDR3 DNA reads TGTGCCAGCAGTGAAGCAGACAGGGCTGGCTACACCTTC. Amino acids: CASSEADRAGYTF.

The chain links TRBV5-6 to TRBJ1-4; 8 bases are shared with TRBD1. Unmatched junction bases numbered 5, after V lost 5 bases and J lost 5 bases. CDR1 is SGHDT and CDR2 is YYEEEE in the germline V gene. CDR3 length equals 14 residues. CDR3 protein: CASRRRDRNEKLFF. Here the CDR3 DNA reads TGTGCCAGCAGACGCCGGGACAGGAATGAAAAACTGTTTTTT.

The chain has TRBV19 and TRBJ1-1; D remains ambiguous. The V end was cut by 5 bases, the J end by 4 bases, with 17 bases between. CDR1 is LNHDA and CDR2 is SQIVND in the germline V gene (reference sequence). This CDR3 spans 15 amino acids. CDR3 sequence reads: CASSLSGASSTEAFF. DNA for the CDR3: TGTGCCAGTAGTTTAAGCGGTGCATCCTCCACTGAAGCTTTCTTT.

The genes are TRBV6-6 and TRBJ1-2; D not resolved. Germline V CDR1 and CDR2: MNHNY, SVGAGI (reference sequence). The V gene lost 10 bases and the J gene lost 4 bases, with 16 bases spanning the gap. This CDR3 contains 13 residues. The DNA for the CDR3 is TGTGCCACCACCAGAGGAAGCGGCTATGGCTACACCTTC. This translates into CATTRGSGYGYTF.

The rearrangement links TRBV6-1 to TRBJ1-4, with 7 bases matching TRBD1. Looked up from germline, CDR1 is MNHNS and CDR2 is SASEGT. Trimming cost V 6 bases and J 4 bases; bases outside gene matches: 8. This CDR3 has 15 residues. CDR3 coding DNA: TGTGCCAGCAGGGTGAGAAGACAGGGTAATGAAAAACTGTTTTTT. Translation: CASRVRRQGNEKLFF.

This chain connects TRBV11-1 to TRBJ2-7; 8 nucleotides align to TRBD1. After removal of 1 base from V and 6 bases from J, the junction contained 5 bases not matched to a gene. Germline values: CDR1 SGHAT, CDR2 FQDESV (reference sequence). CDR3 length equals 14 residues. The CDR3 loop is CASSLEDRAREQYF. The CDR3 DNA is TGTGCCAGCAGCTTAGAGGACAGGGCACGCGAGCAGTACTTC.

V is TRBV10-3 and J is TRBJ2-6, with a tentative D call TRBD1 (5 bases). This CDR3 is built from 13 residues. The V end lost 11 bases, the J end lost 4 bases, and 12 bases lay between the germline ends. Germline V CDR1 and CDR2: ENHRY, SYGVKD. CDR3 protein: CAVQGTGANVLTF. The CDR3, as DNA: TGTGCCGTCCAGGGTACCGGGGCCAACGTCCTGACTTTC.

CDR3 sequence (DNA): TGTGCCAGCTCACCGCTAGCGGGAGAAACCTACGAGCAGTACTTC. The encoded protein is CASSPLAGETYEQYF. The chain links TRBV18 to TRBJ2-7; 10 bases are a match to TRBD2. CDR3 size: 15 residues. Unmatched junction bases numbered 4, after V lost 3 bases and J lost 2 bases. Looked up from germline, CDR1 is KGHSH and CDR2 is LQKENI.

The chain combines TRBV6-5 with TRBJ1-3, with D hard to call. V shed 5 bases and J shed 0 bases, with 11 bases lying between them. Germline V lookup: CDR1 MNHEY, CDR2 SVGAGI. The length of the CDR3 is 15 residues. CDR3 in DNA: TGTGCCAGCAGTCCCAGGTCACTCTCTGGAAACACCATATATTTT. It encodes CASSPRSLSGNTIYF.

This clone turned up a few times. Here the CDR3 reads CASSDRGGATNEKLFF. CDR3 in DNA: TGTGCCAGCAGTGACAGGGGTGGGGCAACTAATGAAAAACTGTTTTTT. This sequence joins TRBV6-1 and TRBJ1-4; D might be TRBD1 (6 bases). Deletions cut 3 bases from V and 0 bases from J, with 11 bases between. This CDR3 is 16 amino acids long. Germline V gene sequence: CDR1 MNHNS, CDR2 SASEGT.

This chain links TRBV6-5 with TRBJ2-4, with 8 bases aligning to TRBD1. V shed 10 bases, J shed 0 bases, and the junction held 8 bases outside the gene matches. The V gene's germline CDR1 is MNHEY and CDR2 SVGAGI. This CDR3 spans 15 amino acids. The CDR3 sequence is CATRAGGAAKNIQYF. In nucleotides, the CDR3 is TGTGCCACCAGAGCAGGGGGCGCAGCCAAAAACATTCAGTACTTC.

The chain is built from TRBV27 and TRBJ1-5; unclear D gene. The CDR3 loop spans 14 amino acids. Trimming cost V 5 bases and J 2 bases, with 10 bases left between them. Germline lookup yields CDR1 MNHEY and CDR2 SMNVEV (reference sequence). The DNA for the CDR3 is TGTGCCAGCAGTGTCACCGGTGGCAATCAGCCCCAGCATTTT. The encoded protein is CASSVTGGNQPQHF.